This T cell receptor beta chain derives from a study of blood T cell repertoires in COVID-19. TCRdb keeps only in-frame clones here, not all; method: immunoSEQ multiplex PCR. The repertoire includes approximately 340,000 clones, approximately 88% of them detected once, and approximately 9.9% sits in the top ten. The CDR3 extends over 15 amino acids. Losses at the gene ends were 0 bases for V and 4 bases for J; bases not matched to a gene: 2. CDR1 and CDR2 from the germline V gene are SGHTA and FQGTGA. This rearrangement joins TRBV7-3 to TRBJ2-2, with 7 positions matching TRBD1. Material for sequencing was peripheral blood. The sequence was collected from a man aged 25-45 years with COVID-19, enrolled during active disease. The CDR3 sequence: CASSLTGTVTGELFF. The CDR3 DNA follows: TGTGCCAGCAGCTTAACAGGGACAGTCACCGGGGAGCTGTTTTTT.